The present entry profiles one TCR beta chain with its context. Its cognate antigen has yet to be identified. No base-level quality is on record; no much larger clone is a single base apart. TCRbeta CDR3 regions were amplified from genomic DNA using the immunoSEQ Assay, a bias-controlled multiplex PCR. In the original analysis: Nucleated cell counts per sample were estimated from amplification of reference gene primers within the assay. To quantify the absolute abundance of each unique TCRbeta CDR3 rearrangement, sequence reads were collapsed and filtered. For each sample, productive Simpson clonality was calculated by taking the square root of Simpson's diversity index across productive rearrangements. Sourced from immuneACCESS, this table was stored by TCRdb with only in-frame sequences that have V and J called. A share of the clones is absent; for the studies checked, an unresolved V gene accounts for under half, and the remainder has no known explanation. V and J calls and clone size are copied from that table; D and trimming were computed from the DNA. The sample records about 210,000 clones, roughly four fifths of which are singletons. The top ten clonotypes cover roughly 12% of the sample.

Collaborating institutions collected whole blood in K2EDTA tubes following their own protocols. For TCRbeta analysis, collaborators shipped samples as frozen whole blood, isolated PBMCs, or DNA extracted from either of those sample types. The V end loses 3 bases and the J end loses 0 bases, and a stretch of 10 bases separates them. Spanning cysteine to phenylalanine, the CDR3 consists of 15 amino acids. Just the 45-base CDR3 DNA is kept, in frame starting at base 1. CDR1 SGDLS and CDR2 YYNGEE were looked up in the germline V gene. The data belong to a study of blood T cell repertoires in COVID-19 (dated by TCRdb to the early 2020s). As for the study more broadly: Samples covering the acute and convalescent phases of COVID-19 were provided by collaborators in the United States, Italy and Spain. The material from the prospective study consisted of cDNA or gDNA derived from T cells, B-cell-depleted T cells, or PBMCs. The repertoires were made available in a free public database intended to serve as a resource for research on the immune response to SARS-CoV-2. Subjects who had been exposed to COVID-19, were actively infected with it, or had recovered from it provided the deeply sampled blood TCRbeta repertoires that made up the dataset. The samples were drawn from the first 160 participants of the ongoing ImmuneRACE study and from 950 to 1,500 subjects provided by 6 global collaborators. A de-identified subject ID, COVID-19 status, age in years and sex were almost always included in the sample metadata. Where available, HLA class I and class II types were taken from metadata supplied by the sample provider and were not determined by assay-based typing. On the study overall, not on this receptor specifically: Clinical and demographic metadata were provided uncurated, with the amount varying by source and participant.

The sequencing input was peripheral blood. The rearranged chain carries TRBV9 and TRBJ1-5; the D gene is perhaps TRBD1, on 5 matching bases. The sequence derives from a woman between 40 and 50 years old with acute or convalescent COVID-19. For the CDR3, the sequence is CASSGEGASNQPQHF. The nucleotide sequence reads TGTGCCAGCAGCGGCGAAGGGGCTAGCAATCAGCCCCAGCATTTT.